This T cell receptor (beta chain) was documented in a study of blood T cell repertoires in COVID-19. About the study: The analysed material was cDNA or gDNA that came from T cells, B-cell-depleted T cells, or PBMCs.

In terms of age and location, participants ranged from roughly 18 to 90 years and lived in around 22 US areas. Participants reported their clinical history, and cohort assignment relied on those reports. In the study's own analysis: Nucleated cell number was recorded as an estimate derived from reference gene primer amplification. The data were produced by immunoSEQ multiplex PCR, yet TCRdb's version contains in-frame clones alone and is incomplete. V, J and clone size reflect that table, while D and trimming were determined from the DNA. This sample has about 160,000 clones, with approximately 81% found just once. The CDR3 has 15 residues. V lost 5 bases, J lost 6 bases, and 10 bases stayed unmatched. CDR1 and CDR2 from the germline V gene are SGHTA and FQGNSA. This clone appeared a few times.

Sequenced: PBMCs or T cells enriched from blood (not recorded which). The clonotype comes from a woman aged 45 to 65 who had recovered from COVID-19. The chain combines TRBV7-2 with TRBJ2-7; 10 bases line up with TRBD2. This CDR3 reads CASSRPGTSVGEQYF. CDR3 in DNA: TGTGCCAGCAGCAGGCCCGGGACTAGCGTTGGCGAGCAGTACTTC.